The 21 T cell receptor beta chains reported below all come from one sample, sequenced in a study of siplizumab effects on memory and regulatory T cells. Libraries were prepared by immunoSEQ multiplex PCR; TCRdb keeps only in-frame clonotypes and omits some of them. The data show 50,000 or so clones, about 97% seen once. Sequencing was done on a sample of naive CD4+ T cells sorted from blood. The receptors come from a human donor in good health.

This chain joins TRBV11-3 and TRBJ2-5; 7 nucleotides match TRBD2. TRBJ2-7 matches the DNA end more closely, so the J call is doubtful. CDR1 SGHNT and CDR2 YENEEA come from the germline V gene. The length of the CDR3 is 15 residues. The CDR3 DNA reads as TGTGCCAGCAGCTTAGAGGGCGGGAGCTCCTACGAGCAGTACTTC. It yields the protein CASSLEGGSSYEQYF.

The gene calls are TRBV19 and TRBJ2-3; D is unresolved. This CDR3 spans 13 amino acids. The V end lost 5 bases, the J end lost 5 bases, and 11 bases lay between the germline ends. The germline V gene has CDR1 LNHDA and CDR2 SQIVND (reference sequence). This CDR3 reads CASSPRLLDTQYF. CDR3 DNA sequence: TGTGCCAGTAGTCCCCGACTCCTAGATACGCAGTATTTT.

The J gene is TRBJ2-1, the V gene TRBV6-5, with 8 bases aligning to TRBD2. V gave up 2 bases and J gave up 8 bases; unmatched junction bases: 2. In germline, CDR1 is MNHEY, CDR2 SVGAGI. There are 13 residues in the CDR3. The CDR3 sequence is CASSYLRGDEQFF. CDR3 in DNA: TGTGCCAGCAGTTACCTGCGGGGGGATGAGCAGTTCTTC.

As to this clone: In the same sample, other DNA sequences code for this CDR3. The J gene is TRBJ2-5, the V gene TRBV30; no definite D call. CDR1 and CDR2 from the germline V gene are GTSNPN and SVGIG (reference sequence). V shed 5 bases and J shed 5 bases, with 9 bases lying between them. CDR3 size: 11 residues. This CDR3 reads CAWSRRETQYF. In nucleotides, the CDR3 is TGTGCCTGGTCAAGAAGGGAGACCCAGTACTTC.

The chain carries TRBV11-2 and TRBJ1-3; D is unresolved. This CDR3 region has 15 residues. Germline CDR1 is SGHAT and CDR2 is FQNNGV. CDR3 sequence (DNA): TGTGCTACTGAGGGAGGAGCCCACTCTGGAAACACCATATATTTT. Its translation is CATEGGAHSGNTIYF.

The CDR3, as DNA: TGCAGGTTCCTAGCCTACGAGCAGTACTTC. This codes for CRFLAYEQYF. The rearrangement links TRBV20-1 to TRBJ2-7; D call uncertain. Germline V gene data show CDR1 as DFQATT and CDR2 as SNEGSKA (reference sequence). The CDR3 is 10 amino acids.

The chain combines TRBV6-5 with TRBJ1-2; the match to TRBD1 covers 7 bases. The CDR3 contains 14 residues. CDR1 is MNHEY and CDR2 is SVGAGI in the germline V gene. Unmatched junction bases numbered 4, after V lost 2 bases and J lost 4 bases. The CDR3, as DNA: TGTGCCAGCAGTTACCGGACAGGCGGCTATGGCTACACCTTC. Amino acid sequence: CASSYRTGGYGYTF.

The genes are TRBV19 and TRBJ1-4, with TRBD1 as a possible D gene (6 bases). Germline CDR1 is LNHDA and CDR2 is SQIVND (reference sequence). Trimming took off 5 bases at V and 8 bases at J, with 15 bases between the two ends. The CDR3 is 14 residues long. CDR3 protein: CASSYRALGEKLFF. CDR3 bases: TGTGCCAGTAGTTACAGGGCTCTCGGGGAAAAACTGTTTTTT.

The rearrangement joins TRBV12-5 to TRBJ1-1; no clear D gene. This CDR3 is built from 12 residues. Germline assignment: CDR1 LGHNT and CDR2 FRNRAP. V lost 2 bases and J 3 bases, leaving 4 bases between the germline ends. The CDR3 DNA reads TGTGCTAGTGGTTTGCTCCACACTGAAGCTTTCTTT. As protein: CASGLLHTEAFF.

This chain joins TRBV25-1 and TRBJ2-1; D possibly uses TRBD1 or TRBD2 (5 bases each). Deletions cut 6 bases from V and 8 bases from J, with 20 bases between. From germline, CDR1 is MGHDK and CDR2 SYGVNS. The CDR3 loop spans 15 amino acids. CDR3 residues: CASSEPGPPGHEQFF. The CDR3 DNA reads TGTGCCAGCAGCGAACCGGGACCCCCCGGACATGAGCAGTTCTTC.

This chain uses TRBV4-1 with TRBJ2-7; D is possibly TRBD1 or TRBD2 (6 bases each). Trimming shortened V by 1 base and J by 1 base, and 17 bases separated the two germline ends. Germline V CDR1 and CDR2: MGHRA, YSYEKL. This CDR3 has 17 amino acids. The CDR3 sequence: CASSQGVSGALSYEQYF. The CDR3 nucleotides read TGCGCCAGCAGCCAAGGGGTGTCGGGGGCTTTGTCCTACGAGCAGTACTTC.

V gene TRBV7-3 combines with J gene TRBJ2-7; possibly TRBD1 or TRBD2 for D (5 bases each). The CDR3 is made up of 14 amino acids. Trimming stripped 5 bases from V and 2 bases from J, with 13 bases between. In germline, CDR1 is SGHTA, CDR2 FQGTGA. The CDR3 DNA follows: TGTGCCAGCAGCCCAACCGGGACGACCTACGAGCAGTACTTC. It encodes CASSPTGTTYEQYF. The full variable domain, with the rest looked up from reference TRBV7-3 and TRBJ2-7, is GAGVSQTPSNKVTEKGKYVELRCDPISGHTALYWYRQSLGQGPEFLIYFQGTGAADDSGLPNDRFFAVRPEGSVSTLKIQRTERGDSAVYLCASSPTGTTYEQYFGPGTRLTVT.

The chain links TRBV7-3 to TRBJ2-1; D is unclear. The germline gives CDR1 SGHTA, CDR2 FQGTGA. The CDR3 loop spans 14 amino acids. V lost 5 bases to trimming and J lost 6 bases, with 14 bases between them. Here the CDR3 DNA reads TGTGCCAGCAGCCCCACCCGATGGGGCAATGAGCAGTTCTTC. This translates into CASSPTRWGNEQFF.

The chain has TRBV7-9 and TRBJ1-2, with 8 bases aligning to TRBD1. The CDR3 spans 16 residues. After removal of 1 base from V and 4 bases from J, the junction contained 8 bases not matched to a gene. Germline CDR1 is SEHNR and CDR2 is FQNEAQ (reference sequence). Here the CDR3 DNA reads TGTGCCAGCAGCTTAGTTCTCCAGGGGGCCGTCTATGGCTACACCTTC. Encoded protein: CASSLVLQGAVYGYTF.

This sequence joins TRBV6-5 and TRBJ2-5; D possibly corresponds to TRBD1 (6 bases). The CDR3 loop spans 13 amino acids. The germline V gene has CDR1 MNHEY and CDR2 SVGAGI. V dropped 8 bases and J dropped 2 bases, with 12 bases sitting between them. DNA of the CDR3: TGTGCCAGCGCGGACAGCAAACAAGAGACCCAGTACTTC. Translating gives CASADSKQETQYF.

The rearrangement uses TRBV6-5 and TRBJ1-2; D is uncertain. The CDR3 sequence is 13 residues long. Trimming removed 4 bases from V and 6 bases from J, with 12 bases in between. Germline V gene sequence: CDR1 MNHEY, CDR2 SVGAGI. The CDR3, as DNA: TGTGCCAGCAGTTTTCAGTCCGCAGATGGCTACACCTTC. As protein: CASSFQSADGYTF.

As DNA, the CDR3 is TGTGCCAGCAGCTTGGAACCGGAGAGCTCCTACAATGAGCAGTTCTTC. This encodes CASSLEPESSYNEQFF. The chain joins TRBV5-4 to TRBJ2-1, with D uncertain. The CDR3 totals 16 residues. Germline CDR1 is SGHNT and CDR2 is YYREEE (reference sequence). Trimming pared 0 bases from V and 0 bases from J, leaving 10 bases between.

The rearrangement links TRBV19 to TRBJ1-4; perhaps TRBD1 as D (6 bases). Trimming left V 5 bases short and J 4 bases short, with 11 bases between. In germline, CDR1 is LNHDA, CDR2 SQIVND (reference sequence). The CDR3 length is 14 residues. CDR3 in amino acids: CASSWGAVNEKLFF. CDR3 in DNA: TGTGCCAGTAGTTGGGGGGCCGTTAATGAAAAACTGTTTTTT.

The J gene is TRBJ1-5, the V gene TRBV21-1. TRBV21-1 is a pseudogene. The CDR3 loop spans 12 amino acids. The CDR3 reads CASSPPNQPQHF. The DNA for the CDR3 is TGTGCCAGCAGCCCACCTAATCAGCCCCAGCATTTT.

The table lists this clone with a count of one. This chain connects TRBV7-2 to TRBJ2-2; D gene uncertain. Germline V gene lookup returns CDR1 SGHTA and CDR2 FQGNSA. Deletions cut 1 base from V and 4 bases from J, with 7 bases between. The CDR3 has 14 residues. In DNA form, the CDR3 reads TGTGCCAGCAGCTTAGTGGCAGTCACCGGGGAGCTGTTTTTT. This codes for CASSLVAVTGELFF.

The V call is TRBV5-1, the J call TRBJ1-4, with a possible D match to TRBD1 (5 bases). V was trimmed by 3 bases and J by 3 bases, leaving 12 bases between them. This CDR3 has 15 residues. The germline V gene encodes CDR1 SGHRS and CDR2 YFSETQ. This CDR3 is CASSSEGRANEKLFF. The CDR3 nucleotides are TGCGCCAGCAGCTCGGAGGGACGGGCTAATGAAAAACTGTTTTTT.